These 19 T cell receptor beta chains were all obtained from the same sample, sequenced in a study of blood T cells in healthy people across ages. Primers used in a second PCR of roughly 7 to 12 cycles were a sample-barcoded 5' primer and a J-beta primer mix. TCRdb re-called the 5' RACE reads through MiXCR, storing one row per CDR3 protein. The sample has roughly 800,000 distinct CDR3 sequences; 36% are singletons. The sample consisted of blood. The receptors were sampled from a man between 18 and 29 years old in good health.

As DNA, the CDR3 is TGTGCCAGCAGCGTAGGGGCTAGCGGGGGAGTCACAGATACGCAGTATTTT. Its translation: CASSVGASGGVTDTQYF. The genes are TRBV9 and TRBJ2-3; TRBD2 agrees at 10 bases. Germline CDR1 and CDR2: SGDLS and YYNGEE. The ends lost 0 bases at V and 2 bases at J; junction bases unmatched: 6. The CDR3 totals 17 residues.

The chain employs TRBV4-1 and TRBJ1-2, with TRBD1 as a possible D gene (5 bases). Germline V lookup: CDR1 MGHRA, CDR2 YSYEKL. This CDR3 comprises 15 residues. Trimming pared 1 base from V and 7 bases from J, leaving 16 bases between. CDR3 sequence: CASSQVVAGKGGYTF. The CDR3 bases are TGCGCCAGCAGCCAAGTTGTAGCAGGGAAGGGTGGCTACACCTTC.

The CDR3 region has the DNA TGTGCCAGCAGTAAACGGGGGGCGGGAACTGAAGCTTTCTTT. Its protein product is CASSKRGAGTEAFF. The V call is TRBV3-1, the J call TRBJ1-1, with D maybe TRBD1 (6 bases). V lost 6 bases and J lost 5, with 16 bases in between. CDR3 length: 14 residues. The germline CDR1 and CDR2 sequences are LGHDT and YNNKEL (reference sequence).

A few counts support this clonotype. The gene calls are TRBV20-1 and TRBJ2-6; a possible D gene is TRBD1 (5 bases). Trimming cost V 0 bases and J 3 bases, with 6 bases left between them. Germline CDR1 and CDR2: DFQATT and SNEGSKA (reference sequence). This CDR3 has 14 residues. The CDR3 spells CSARDQGGANVLTF. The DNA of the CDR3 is TGCAGTGCTAGAGACCAGGGTGGGGCCAACGTCCTGACTTTC.

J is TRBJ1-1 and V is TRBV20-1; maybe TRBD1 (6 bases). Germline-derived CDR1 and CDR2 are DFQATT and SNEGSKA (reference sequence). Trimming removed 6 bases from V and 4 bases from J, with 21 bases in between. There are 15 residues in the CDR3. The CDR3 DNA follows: TGCAGTGCAAAAAGGCCGGGGGAAGGGGGCACTGAAGCTTTCTTT. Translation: CSAKRPGEGGTEAFF.

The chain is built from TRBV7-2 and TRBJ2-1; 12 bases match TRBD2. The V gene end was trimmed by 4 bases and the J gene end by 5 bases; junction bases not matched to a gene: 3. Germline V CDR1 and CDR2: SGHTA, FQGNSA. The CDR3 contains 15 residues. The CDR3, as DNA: TGTGCCAGCAGCTATACTAGCGGGGGGCACAATGAGCAGTTCTTC. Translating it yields CASSYTSGGHNEQFF.

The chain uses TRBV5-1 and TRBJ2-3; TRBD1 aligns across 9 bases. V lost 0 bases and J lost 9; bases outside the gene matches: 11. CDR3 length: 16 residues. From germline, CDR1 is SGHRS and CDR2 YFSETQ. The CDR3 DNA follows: TGCGCCAGCAGCTTGGGAAGGGACAGGGTATCAGTAACGCAGTATTTT. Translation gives CASSLGRDRVSVTQYF.

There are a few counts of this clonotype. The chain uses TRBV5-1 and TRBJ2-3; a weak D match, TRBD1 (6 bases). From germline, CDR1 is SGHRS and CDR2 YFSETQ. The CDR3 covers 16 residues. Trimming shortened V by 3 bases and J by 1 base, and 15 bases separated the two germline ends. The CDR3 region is CASSSPAGQRTDTQYF. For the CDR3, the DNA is TGCGCCAGCAGCTCGCCGGCTGGACAGCGCACAGATACGCAGTATTTT.

CDR3 amino acids: CASSRDRGKAKNIQYF. The CDR3, as DNA: TGTGCCAGCAGTAGAGACAGGGGAAAAGCCAAAAACATTCAGTACTTC. V is TRBV25-1 and J is TRBJ2-4; TRBD1 matches at 8 bases. Trimming took 5 bases from V and 0 from J; bases not matched to a gene: 6. The CDR3 length is 16 residues. CDR1 and CDR2 (germline): MGHDK, SYGVNS.

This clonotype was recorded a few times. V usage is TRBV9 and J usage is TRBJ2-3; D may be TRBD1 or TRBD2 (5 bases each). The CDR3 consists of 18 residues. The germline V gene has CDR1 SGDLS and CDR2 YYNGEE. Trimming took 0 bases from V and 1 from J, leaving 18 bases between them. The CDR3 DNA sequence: TGTGCCAGCAGCGTAGTCGATGGGACCTCAGGCCGCACAGATACGCAGTATTTT. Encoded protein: CASSVVDGTSGRTDTQYF.

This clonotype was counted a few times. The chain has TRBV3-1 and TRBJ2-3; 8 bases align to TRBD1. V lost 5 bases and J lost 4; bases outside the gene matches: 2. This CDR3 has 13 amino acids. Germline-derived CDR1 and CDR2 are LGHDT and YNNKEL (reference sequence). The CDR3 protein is CASSDRGPDTQYF. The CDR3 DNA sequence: TGTGCCAGCAGCGACAGGGGACCAGATACGCAGTATTTT.

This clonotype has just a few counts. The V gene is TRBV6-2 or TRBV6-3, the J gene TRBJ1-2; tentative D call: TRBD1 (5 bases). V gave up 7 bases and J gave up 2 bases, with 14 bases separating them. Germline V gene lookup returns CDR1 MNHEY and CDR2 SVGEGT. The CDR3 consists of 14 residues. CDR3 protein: CASKEGLLNYGYTF. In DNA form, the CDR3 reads TGTGCCAGCAAAGAGGGACTCTTAAACTATGGCTACACCTTC.

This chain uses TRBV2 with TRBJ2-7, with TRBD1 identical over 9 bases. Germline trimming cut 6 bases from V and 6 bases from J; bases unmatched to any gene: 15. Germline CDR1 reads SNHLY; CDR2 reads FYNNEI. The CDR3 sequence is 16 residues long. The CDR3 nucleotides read TGTGCCAGCAGCATCGTCGTCGACAGGGGGTTGAGCGAGCAGTACTTC. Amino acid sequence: CASSIVVDRGLSEQYF.

The DNA for the CDR3 is TGCGCCAGCAGCTTGGACACTAAGAGGGCAGATACGCAGTATTTT. This gives the protein CASSLDTKRADTQYF. The chain has TRBV5-1 and TRBJ2-3; D possibly corresponds to TRBD2 (5 bases). The CDR3 is 15 residues long. The V end lost 0 bases, the J end lost 4 bases, and 12 bases lay between the germline ends. Germline CDR1 is SGHRS and CDR2 is YFSETQ.

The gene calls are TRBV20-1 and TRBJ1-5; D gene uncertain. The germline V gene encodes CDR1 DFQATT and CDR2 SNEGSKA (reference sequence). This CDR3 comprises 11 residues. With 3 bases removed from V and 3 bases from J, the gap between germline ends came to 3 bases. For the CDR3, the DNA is TGCAGTGCTAGGGACAATCAGCCCCAGCATTTT. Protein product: CSARDNQPQHF.

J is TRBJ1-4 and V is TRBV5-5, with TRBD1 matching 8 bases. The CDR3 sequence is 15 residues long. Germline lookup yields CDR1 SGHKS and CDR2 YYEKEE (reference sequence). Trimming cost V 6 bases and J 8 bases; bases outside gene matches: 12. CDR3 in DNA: TGTGCCAGCACCCCAGGGACAGGAGGGGACGAAAAACTGTTTTTT. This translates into CASTPGTGGDEKLFF.

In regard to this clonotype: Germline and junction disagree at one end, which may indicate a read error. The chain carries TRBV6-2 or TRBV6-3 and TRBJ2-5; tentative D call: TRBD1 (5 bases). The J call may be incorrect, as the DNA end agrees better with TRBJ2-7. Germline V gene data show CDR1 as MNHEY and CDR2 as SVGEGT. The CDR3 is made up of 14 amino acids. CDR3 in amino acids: CASSDSTQGNEQYF. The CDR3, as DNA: TGTGCCAGCAGTGACTCAACTCAGGGTAACGAGCAGTACTTC.

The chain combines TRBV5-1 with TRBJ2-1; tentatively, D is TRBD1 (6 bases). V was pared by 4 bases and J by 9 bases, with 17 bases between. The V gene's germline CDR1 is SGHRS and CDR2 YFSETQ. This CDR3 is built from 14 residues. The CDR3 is CASSHTLDRSEQFF. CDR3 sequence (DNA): TGCGCCAGCAGCCATACTCTTGACAGGTCTGAGCAGTTCTTC.

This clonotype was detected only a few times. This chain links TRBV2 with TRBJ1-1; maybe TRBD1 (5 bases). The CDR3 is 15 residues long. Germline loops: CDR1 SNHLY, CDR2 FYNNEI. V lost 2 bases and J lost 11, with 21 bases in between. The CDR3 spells CASSENRGVAEGAFF. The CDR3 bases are TGTGCCAGCAGTGAAAATCGGGGGGTCGCAGAGGGTGCTTTCTTT.